This TCR beta chain was observed in a study of breast tumors, draining lymph nodes, adjacent tissues. Study-level results: The data were judged consistent with most tumor T cells coming from lymph node and expanding in tumor. Tumor T cell lymph node origin was a supported hypothesis, not proven. Compared with lymph nodes, tumors were less diverse; compared with nontumor tissue, more. Tumor and nontumor repertoires were significantly more similar in luminal-like than in basal-like breast cancer.

At least ten counts were recorded for this clonotype. Its antigen is not known. Axillary draining lymph nodes of breast cancer patients supplied the node samples. MiXCR was run by TCRdb on the multiplex PCR reads, yielding one entry per CDR3 protein. The sample includes 65,000 to 80,000 distinct CDR3 sequences, roughly a fifth seen only once; the top ten take about 2.4%. Germline CDR1 and CDR2: ENHRY and SYGVKD. Trimming removed 10 bases at V and 6 bases at J, with 16 bases between. The CDR3 loop spans 13 amino acids. V is TRBV10-3 and J is TRBJ2-1; D remains ambiguous. Sequencing was done on a sample of axillary lymph node tissue. This receptor was taken from a female donor with breast cancer. Some clones in this sample may be carry-over from other donors' samples. Here the CDR3 reads CATATVTFNEQFF. DNA of the CDR3: TGTGCCACCGCTACGGTCACTTTCAATGAGCAGTTCTTC.